This T cell receptor beta chain was recovered during a study of T-cell reconstitution after alpha-beta-depleted transplantation in children. This clonotype was counted at least ten times. The CDR3 has 16 amino acids. Per the germline V gene, CDR1 is SGHDT and CDR2 is YYEEEE. With V trimmed by 4 bases and J by 4 bases, 10 bases remained unmatched. TCRbeta library preparation incorporated unique molecular identifiers. TCRdb re-called the PCR reads with MiXCR, one entry per CDR3 protein. Of around 200,000 distinct CDR3 sequences in the sample, over 5.5% were seen once. The clonotype originates from a human donor who donated a stem cell graft to a child with Wiskott-Aldrich syndrome. The chain carries TRBV5-6 and TRBJ2-5, with 10 bases that match TRBD1. Sequences were derived from PBMCs from the stem cell graft donor, sampled from the stem cell graft. Written as DNA, the CDR3 is TGTGCCAGCAGCCAACCAAGGACAGGGGGGACAGAGACCCAGTACTTC. Protein product: CASSQPRTGGTETQYF. The full variable domain, in which reference TRBV5-6 and TRBJ2-5 provide the parts outside the CDR3, is DAGVTQSPTHLIKTRGQQVTLRCSPKSGHDTVSWYQQALGQGPQFIFQYYEEEERQRGNFPDRFSGHQFPNYSSELNVNALLLGDSALYLCASSQPRTGGTETQYFGPGTRLLVL.